This record looks at one TCR beta chain sequence and its context. The source of the sample is a study of human T cells and chemical hapten exposure. Germline CDR1 reads DFQATT; CDR2 reads SNEGSKA (reference sequence). This CDR3 has 12 residues. Between the trimmed V and J ends, which lost 3 bases and 4 bases, there was a span of 8 bases. TCRdb passed the RACE reads through MiXCR, listing each CDR3 protein once. There are 25,000 to 30,000 distinct CDR3 sequences in the sample; over 8.5% occur only once, and roughly 7.1% lies in the top ten. Time point in this sample: patch test 2, 6 weeks after DPC sensitization. Described treatment: therapeutic diphenylcyclopropenone sensitization with weekly scalp DPC.

This clonotype was obtained from a man aged 25 to 40 with alopecia areata. Some clones in this sample may be carry-over from other donors' samples. V usage is TRBV20-1 and J usage is TRBJ2-3, with unresolved D. Source: whole blood, taken in connection with sensitization to the hapten diphenylcyclopropenone (DPC). In DNA form, the CDR3 reads TGCAGTGCTAGTGGAGTAGCAGATACGCAGTATTTT. Its protein product is CSASGVADTQYF.